What follows are 7 T cell receptor beta chains derived from one specimen sequenced in a study of beta chain features in type 1 diabetes. Expressed TCRB transcripts were sequenced because the isolated RNA had all been reverse transcribed beforehand. The repertoire was sequenced with immunoSEQ multiplex PCR; TCRdb's copy has only in-frame clones and lacks some. The sample contains 45,000 to 60,000 clones, about 60% of which appear only once. These receptors have no identified antigens. Study-wide findings and caveats: Shorter TCRB CDR3s, moderately but significantly so, were found in Type 1 diabetes patients in all four CD4+ subsets.

Sequencing input: stem cell memory CD4+ T cells from blood. The source of these receptors is a woman aged 25 to 39 with type 1 diabetes.

This clone was seen more than once but under ten times. The CDR3 is CALDRLYNEQFF. As DNA, the CDR3 is TGTGCCTTGGACAGACTATACAATGAGCAGTTCTTC. The chain employs TRBV30 and TRBJ2-1, with D possibly being TRBD1 (6 bases). Germline V CDR1 and CDR2: GTSNPN, SVGIG (reference sequence). V was shortened by 7 bases and J by 4 bases, with 11 bases between the two germline ends. The CDR3 spans 12 residues.

The chain combines TRBV9 with TRBJ2-7; possibly TRBD1 for D (6 bases). The germline V gene has CDR1 SGDLS and CDR2 YYNGEE. With 1 base removed from V and 3 bases from J, the gap between germline ends came to 11 bases. The CDR3 has 14 amino acids. CDR3 nucleotides: TGTGCCAGCAGCGTATACAGGGCCCTCTACGAGCAGTACTTC. This codes for CASSVYRALYEQYF.

The chain links TRBV15 to TRBJ2-5; D remains ambiguous. The CDR3 extends over 13 amino acids. The germline CDR1 and CDR2 sequences are LNHNV and YYDKDF (reference sequence). V gave up 0 bases and J gave up 5 bases, with 7 bases separating them. Written as DNA, the CDR3 is TGTGCCACCAGCAGAGATCCTATGGAGACCCAGTACTTC. Residues: CATSRDPMETQYF. Supplemented by reference TRBV15 and TRBJ2-5, the full variable domain reads DAMVIQNPRYQVTQFGKPVTLSCSQTLNHNVMYWYQQKSSQAPKLLFHYYDKDFNNEADTPDNFQSRRPNTSFCFLDIRSPGLGDTAMYLCATSRDPMETQYFGPGTRLLVL.

The chain joins TRBV4-1 to TRBJ2-1; 10 nucleotides line up with TRBD2. The V and J ends lost 5 bases and 7 bases, in that order; junction bases with no gene match: 8. The germline gives CDR1 MGHRA, CDR2 YSYEKL. This CDR3 has 15 residues. The CDR3 sequence is CASSSGLADGNEQFF. CDR3 DNA sequence: TGCGCCAGCAGCTCAGGACTAGCGGACGGGAATGAGCAGTTCTTC.

The chain links TRBV14 to TRBJ2-5, with D uncertain. CDR1 is SGHDN, CDR2 FVKESK, per germline. This CDR3 has 14 residues. Trimming took off 7 bases at V and 0 bases at J, with 12 bases between the two ends. The CDR3 DNA follows: TGTGCCAGCAAAGAATCCGAGAACCAAGAGACCCAGTACTTC. It is translated as CASKESENQETQYF.

The V gene is TRBV5-8, the J gene TRBJ1-2, with TRBD1 matching 9 bases. The CDR3 is 14 amino acids. V lost 9 bases to trimming and J lost 8 bases; unmatched junction nucleotides: 14. CDR1 and CDR2 from the germline V gene are SGHTS and YDEGEE. The CDR3 DNA reads TGTGCCAACGAGTATACAGGGGGCGCGGAGGGCTACACCTTC. Translating gives CANEYTGGAEGYTF.

V and J are TRBV18 and TRBJ2-7; D perhaps matches TRBD1 (6 bases). The germline V and J ends were trimmed by 6 bases and 0 bases, with 12 bases remaining between them. Germline CDR1 is KGHSH and CDR2 is LQKENI. This CDR3 spans 14 amino acids. CDR3 in amino acids: CASSAETGSYEQYF. The CDR3 DNA is TGTGCCAGCTCCGCCGAGACAGGCTCCTACGAGCAGTACTTC.